This T cell receptor (beta chain) appears in the sequencing data of a study of blood T cell repertoires in COVID-19. The overall study: The study drew acute and convalescent COVID-19 samples from the United States, Italy and Spain. From T cells, B-cell-depleted T cells, or PBMCs came the material, which was cDNA or gDNA.

Unmatched junction bases numbered 2, after V lost 5 bases and J lost 3 bases. The CDR3 contains 14 residues. The V gene's germline CDR1 is GTSNPN and CDR2 SVGIG (reference sequence). Study processing details: Amplifying reference gene primers gave estimates of nucleated cell counts. Some clones are missing from TCRdb's copy, which holds only in-frame ones; the method was immunoSEQ multiplex PCR. D and trimming come from the DNA, and the V and J calls and clone size come from that table. The sample has approximately 330,000 clones, roughly 90% seen once. This TCR was recovered from a woman in her 50s with active or convalescent COVID-19. The sequenced sample consisted of peripheral blood. This chain links TRBV30 with TRBJ1-4; 11 bases map to TRBD1. CDR3 loop: CAWGTGGANEKLFF. The DNA for the CDR3 is TGTGCCTGGGGGACAGGGGGGGCTAATGAAAAACTGTTTTTT.